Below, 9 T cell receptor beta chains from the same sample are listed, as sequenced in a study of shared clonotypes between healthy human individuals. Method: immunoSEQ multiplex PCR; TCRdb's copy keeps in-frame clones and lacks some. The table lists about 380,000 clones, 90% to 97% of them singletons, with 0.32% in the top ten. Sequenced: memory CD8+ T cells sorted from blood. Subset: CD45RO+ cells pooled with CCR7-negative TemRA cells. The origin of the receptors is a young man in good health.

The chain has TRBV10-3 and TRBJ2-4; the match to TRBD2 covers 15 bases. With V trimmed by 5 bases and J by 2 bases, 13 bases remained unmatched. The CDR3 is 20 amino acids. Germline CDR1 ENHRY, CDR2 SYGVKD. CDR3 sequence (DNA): TGTGCCATCAGTTTATTAGGACTAGCGGGAGGGCAGGGGTCCAAAAACATTCAGTACTTC. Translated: CAISLLGLAGGQGSKNIQYF.

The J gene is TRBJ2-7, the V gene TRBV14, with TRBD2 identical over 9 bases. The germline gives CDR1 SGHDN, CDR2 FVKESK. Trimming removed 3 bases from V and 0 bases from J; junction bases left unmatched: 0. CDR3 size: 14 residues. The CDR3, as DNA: TGTGCCAGCAGCCAGGGACTAGCCTCCTACGAGCAGTACTTC. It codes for CASSQGLASYEQYF.

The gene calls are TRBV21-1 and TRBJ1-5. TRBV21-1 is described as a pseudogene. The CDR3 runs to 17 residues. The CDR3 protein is CASSKKAIHSSYQPQHF. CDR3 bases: TGTGCCAGCAGCAAAAAGGCGATCCATTCCTCCTATCAGCCCCAGCATTTT.

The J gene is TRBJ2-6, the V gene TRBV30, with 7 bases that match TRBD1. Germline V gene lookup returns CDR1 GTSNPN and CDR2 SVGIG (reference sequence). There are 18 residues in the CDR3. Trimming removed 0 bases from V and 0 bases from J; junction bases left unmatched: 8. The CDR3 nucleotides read TGTGCCTGGAGTGTGATCCGGGACAGCGTCTCTGGGGCCAACGTCCTGACTTTC. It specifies CAWSVIRDSVSGANVLTF.

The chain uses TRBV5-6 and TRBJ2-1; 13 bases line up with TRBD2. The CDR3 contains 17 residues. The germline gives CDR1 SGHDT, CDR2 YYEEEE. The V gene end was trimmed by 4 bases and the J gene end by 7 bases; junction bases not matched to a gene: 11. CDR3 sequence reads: CASSRRTSGSFRNEQFF. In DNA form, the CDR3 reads TGTGCCAGCAGCCGTAGGACTAGCGGGAGTTTTAGAAATGAGCAGTTCTTC.

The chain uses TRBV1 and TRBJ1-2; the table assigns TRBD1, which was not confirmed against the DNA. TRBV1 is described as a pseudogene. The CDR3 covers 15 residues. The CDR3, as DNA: TGCACCAGCAGCCAAGAGAGACAGGGAGGCTATGGCTACACCTTC. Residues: CTSSQERQGGYGYTF.

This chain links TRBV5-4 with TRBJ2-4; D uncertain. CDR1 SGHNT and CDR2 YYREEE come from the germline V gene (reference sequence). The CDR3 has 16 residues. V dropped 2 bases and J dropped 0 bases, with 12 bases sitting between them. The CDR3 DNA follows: TGTGCCAGCAGCTTCGGTGTGGGGATAGCCAAAAACATTCAGTACTTC. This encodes CASSFGVGIAKNIQYF.

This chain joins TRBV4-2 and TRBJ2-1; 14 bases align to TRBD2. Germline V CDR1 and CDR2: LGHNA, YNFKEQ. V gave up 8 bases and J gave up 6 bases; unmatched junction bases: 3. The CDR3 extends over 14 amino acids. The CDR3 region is CASGTSGSGNEQFF. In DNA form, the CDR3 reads TGTGCCAGCGGGACTAGCGGGAGTGGCAATGAGCAGTTCTTC.

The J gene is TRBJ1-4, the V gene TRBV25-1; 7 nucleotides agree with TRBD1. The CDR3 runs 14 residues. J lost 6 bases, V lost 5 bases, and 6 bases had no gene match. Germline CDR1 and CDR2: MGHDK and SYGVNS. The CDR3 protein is CASSYRDSYEKLFF. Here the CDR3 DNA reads TGTGCCAGCAGTTACCGGGACAGTTATGAAAAACTGTTTTTT.